These 32 T cell receptor beta chains came from one sample sequenced in a study of cytomegalovirus exposure and HLA in healthy donors. 13 Jbeta primers and 60 Vbeta primers were used for the PCR. Method: immunoSEQ multiplex PCR; TCRdb's copy keeps in-frame clones and lacks some. The profile shows about 98,000 clones, about 85% of them singletons. The sequenced material came from PBMCs. The receptors shown here come from a female donor in good health and CMV-seropositive.

The chain uses TRBV19 and TRBJ1-1; TRBD1 agrees at 7 bases. The CDR3 is 14 amino acids. J gave up 5 bases and V 4 bases, and 7 bases lay outside the gene matches. CDR1 is LNHDA and CDR2 is SQIVND in the germline V gene (reference sequence). The CDR3 DNA is TGTGCCAGTAGTACCCCCGGGACAGCGACTGAAGCTTTCTTT. This encodes CASSTPGTATEAFF.

The chain combines TRBV28 with TRBJ2-3; D is uncertain. The germline CDR1 and CDR2 sequences are MDHEN and SYDVKM. The CDR3 is made up of 13 amino acids. With 2 bases removed from V and 6 bases from J, the gap between germline ends came to 9 bases. The CDR3 region has the DNA TGTGCCAGCAGTTTAGTAGCTACCGATACGCAGTATTTT. This gives the protein CASSLVATDTQYF.

The chain recombines TRBV19 with TRBJ2-7, with 7 nucleotides matching TRBD2. The CDR3 runs to 11 residues. The V and J ends lost 10 bases and 5 bases, in that order; junction bases with no gene match: 5. Per the germline V gene, CDR1 is LNHDA and CDR2 is SQIVND (reference sequence). The CDR3 reads CATGGGNEQYF. The CDR3 DNA reads as TGTGCCACCGGGGGAGGGAACGAGCAGTACTTC. Looking up the rest from reference TRBV19 and TRBJ2-7 gives the full variable domain: DGGITQSPKYLFRKEGQNVTLSCEQNLNHDAMYWYRQDPGQGLRLIYYSQIVNDFQKGDIAEGYSVSREKKESFPLTVTSAQKNPTAFYLCATGGGNEQYFGPGTRLTVT.

V gene TRBV6-4 combines with J gene TRBJ2-5; 10 bases map to TRBD2. The germline gives CDR1 MRHNA, CDR2 SNTAGT. There are 15 residues in the CDR3. V lost 4 bases to trimming and J lost 4 bases; unmatched junction nucleotides: 6. Here the CDR3 reads CASSGLAGGRETQYF. CDR3 DNA: TGTGCCAGCAGTGGACTAGCGGGCGGGAGAGAGACCCAGTACTTC.

This clone was detected only once. The V and J genes are TRBV5-6 and TRBJ2-1; perhaps TRBD1 as D (5 bases). The CDR3 loop spans 16 amino acids. Trimming removed 0 bases at V and 2 bases at J, with 12 bases between. Germline V gives CDR1 SGHDT, CDR2 YYEEEE. For the CDR3, the DNA is TGTGCCAGCAGCTTGGGGTTAAGGGGTCCCTACAATGAGCAGTTCTTC. Protein product: CASSLGLRGPYNEQFF.

A note on this clone: Given a much more abundant clone one base away, this may be a read error. The chain combines TRBV15 with TRBJ2-5, with D perhaps matching TRBD2 (5 bases). V was cut by 3 bases and J by 5 bases, with 10 bases left in between. This CDR3 spans 13 amino acids. Germline V gene lookup returns CDR1 LNHNV and CDR2 YYDKDF (reference sequence). The CDR3 DNA reads TGTGCCACCAGCAGTTTTGGAGGTGAGACCCAGTACTTC. Protein: CATSSFGGETQYF.

About this clone: The junction and the germline gene differ at one end; a read error may be behind it. The chain couples TRBV15 to TRBJ1-2, with D possibly matching TRBD1 (6 bases). In germline, CDR1 is LNHNV, CDR2 YYDKDF (reference sequence). The CDR3 runs 16 residues. Here the CDR3 DNA reads TGTGCCACCAGCAGATCCAGGGACATACCTAACTATGGCTACCCCTTC. It specifies CATSRSRDIPNYGYPF.

The chain joins TRBV28 to TRBJ1-3, with a possible D match to TRBD1 (5 bases). The CDR3 runs 14 residues. Trimming removed 2 bases at V and 4 bases at J, with 9 bases between. CDR1 is MDHEN, CDR2 SYDVKM, per germline. CDR3 region: CASSLGPGGNTIYF. CDR3 in DNA: TGTGCCAGCAGTTTAGGTCCAGGGGGAAACACCATATATTTT.

The chain has TRBV28 and TRBJ2-7; TRBD2 might be the D (5 bases). The CDR3 runs 15 residues. From germline, CDR1 is MDHEN and CDR2 SYDVKM. Deletions cut 5 bases from V and 3 bases from J, with 17 bases between. CDR3 coding DNA: TGTGCCAGCAGTCCCATGGAGGCCTCTTACTACGAGCAGTACTTC. This translates into CASSPMEASYYEQYF.

The V gene is TRBV7-2, the J gene TRBJ2-5, with a weak D call TRBD1 (6 bases). Germline V CDR1 and CDR2: SGHTA, FQGNSA. The V end lost 3 bases, the J end lost 5 bases, and 22 bases lay between the germline ends. The CDR3 has 17 residues. DNA for the CDR3: TGTGCCAGCAGCTTGGGGAGCACCATACAGGGCTTGGAGACCCAGTACTTC. It encodes CASSLGSTIQGLETQYF.

This sequence joins TRBV2 and TRBJ1-5; the D gene is possibly TRBD1 (5 bases). This CDR3 has 14 residues. Germline CDR1 is SNHLY and CDR2 is FYNNEI. V was clipped by 1 base and J by 6 bases, with 10 bases between them. The CDR3 DNA sequence: TGTGCCAGCAGTGAAGAAGTGGGGGGTCAGCCCCAGCATTTT. It codes for CASSEEVGGQPQHF.

This chain uses TRBV7-8 with TRBJ1-3; perhaps TRBD1 as D (5 bases). Trimming took 6 bases from V and 0 from J, leaving 12 bases between them. Germline V CDR1 and CDR2: SGHVS, FQNEAQ. The CDR3 spans 15 residues. CDR3 coding DNA: TGTGCCAGCAGAGGGTCGGGGGGCTCTGGAAACACCATATATTTT. Its translation: CASRGSGGSGNTIYF.

The V call is TRBV7-9, the J call TRBJ2-1; D is unresolved. Trimming pared 5 bases from V and 0 bases from J, leaving 8 bases between. The CDR3 loop spans 14 amino acids. Germline V gene sequence: CDR1 SEHNR, CDR2 FQNEAQ (reference sequence). The CDR3: CASSPMSSYNEQFF. CDR3 nucleotide sequence: TGTGCCAGCAGCCCGATGAGCTCCTACAATGAGCAGTTCTTC.

V gene TRBV27 combines with J gene TRBJ2-1; D may be TRBD1 (5 bases). Trimming took 8 bases from V and 0 from J, leaving 11 bases between them. Per germline, CDR1 MNHEY and CDR2 SMNVEV (reference sequence). The CDR3 contains 14 residues. CDR3 amino acids: CASSRQPSYNEQFF. The CDR3 nucleotides read TGTGCCAGCTCGAGACAGCCCTCCTACAATGAGCAGTTCTTC.

The chain has TRBV11-2 and TRBJ1-1, with 10 positions matching TRBD1. V lost 6 bases, J lost 11 bases, and 12 bases stayed unmatched. The germline V gene has CDR1 SGHAT and CDR2 FQNNGV. The CDR3 is 14 amino acids. The CDR3 sequence: CASRDPTGGEEAFF. The DNA of the CDR3 is TGTGCCAGCAGGGACCCGACAGGGGGCGAGGAGGCTTTCTTT.

This clone was detected only a few times. The J gene is TRBJ1-1, the V gene TRBV28, with TRBD1 matching 10 bases. The CDR3 totals 15 residues. Germline CDR1 reads MDHEN; CDR2 reads SYDVKM. J lost 5 bases, V lost 5 bases, and 8 bases had no gene match. The CDR3 sequence: CASSLPGQGRTEAFF. DNA for the CDR3: TGTGCCAGCAGTCTCCCGGGACAGGGGAGGACTGAAGCTTTCTTT.

This clone was observed a single time. The chain carries TRBV7-9 and TRBJ1-5, with D uncertain. The CDR3 is 13 residues long. Germline CDR1 is SEHNR and CDR2 is FQNEAQ (reference sequence). V was pared by 2 bases and J by 6 bases, with 8 bases between. The CDR3: CASSLRGSQPQHF. The CDR3 DNA reads as TGTGCCAGCAGCTTACGCGGTAGTCAGCCCCAGCATTTT.

This chain links TRBV6-1 with TRBJ2-7; D might be TRBD2 (6 bases). V shed 8 bases and J shed 4 bases, with 21 bases lying between them. Germline V gene sequence: CDR1 MNHNS, CDR2 SASEGT. The CDR3 totals 15 residues. The CDR3 reads CASRGWTERSYEQYF. CDR3 DNA: TGTGCCAGCCGGGGGTGGACCGAAAGGAGTTACGAGCAGTACTTC.

J is TRBJ2-3 and V is TRBV14; D is possibly TRBD1 (6 bases). V was trimmed by 2 bases and J by 5 bases, leaving 14 bases between them. CDR1 is SGHDN and CDR2 is FVKESK in the germline V gene. This CDR3 has 15 residues. CDR3 nucleotide sequence: TGTGCCAGCAGCCAAAGAAACAGGGCTGGAGATACGCAGTATTTT. This encodes CASSQRNRAGDTQYF.

This chain connects TRBV29-1 to TRBJ2-2, with 8 bases aligning to TRBD2. V lost 1 base to trimming and J lost 1 base; unmatched junction nucleotides: 5. The CDR3 has 16 residues. Germline V gene lookup returns CDR1 SQVTM and CDR2 ANQGSEA. The CDR3 sequence: CSVEGPSGGNTGELFF. The CDR3 coding sequence is TGCAGCGTTGAAGGCCCCAGCGGGGGGAACACCGGGGAGCTGTTTTTT.

The rearrangement uses TRBV29-1 and TRBJ2-3, with a possible D match to TRBD2 (7 bases). This CDR3 spans 14 amino acids. Trimming took off 4 bases at V and 2 bases at J, with 13 bases between the two ends. Looked up from germline, CDR1 is SQVTM and CDR2 is ANQGSEA. CDR3 in amino acids: CSVGAGAVTDTQYF. The CDR3 DNA reads TGCAGCGTTGGTGCGGGGGCCGTCACAGATACGCAGTATTTT.

The chain has TRBV11-3 and TRBJ2-5, with D hard to call. This CDR3 spans 13 amino acids. The germline V gene encodes CDR1 SGHNT and CDR2 YENEEA. Between the trimmed V and J ends, which lost 1 base and 5 bases, there was a span of 8 bases. The CDR3: CASSLGVPETQYF. The CDR3 nucleotides read TGTGCCAGCAGCTTAGGAGTACCGGAGACCCAGTACTTC.

The chain carries TRBV5-1 and TRBJ1-2; D might be TRBD1 (6 bases). CDR1 is SGHRS and CDR2 is YFSETQ in the germline V gene. The V gene lost 4 bases and the J gene lost 4 bases, with 17 bases spanning the gap. The CDR3 spans 15 residues. In nucleotides, the CDR3 is TGCGCCAGCAGCCCTCAAGGGGGAGACGGCTATGGCTACACCTTC. This sequence encodes CASSPQGGDGYGYTF.

This chain links TRBV5-1 with TRBJ2-5, with TRBD2 matching 7 bases. The CDR3 runs 18 residues. The trim removed 0 bases at V and 0 bases at J, leaving 11 bases unmatched. Per germline, CDR1 SGHRS and CDR2 YFSETQ. For the CDR3, the DNA is TGCGCCAGCAGCTTGGGGGGGGTCGGGAGGACGTACCAAGAGACCCAGTACTTC. Its protein is CASSLGGVGRTYQETQYF.

The chain carries TRBV19 and TRBJ1-5, with 10 bases fitting TRBD1. This CDR3 region has 15 residues. The germline V gene has CDR1 LNHDA and CDR2 SQIVND (reference sequence). Unmatched junction bases numbered 6, after V lost 4 bases and J lost 6 bases. Here the CDR3 reads CASSSGTGDGQPQHF. The CDR3 bases are TGTGCCAGTAGTAGCGGGACAGGGGATGGTCAGCCCCAGCATTTT. The variable domain in full, with the rest retrieved from reference TRBV19 and TRBJ1-5, is DGGITQSPKYLFRKEGQNVTLSCEQNLNHDAMYWYRQDPGQGLRLIYYSQIVNDFQKGDIAEGYSVSREKKESFPLTVTSAQKNPTAFYLCASSSGTGDGQPQHFGDGTRLSIL.

This clone was seen a single time. J is TRBJ1-6 and V is TRBV2; perhaps TRBD1 as D (6 bases). The V end lost 4 bases, the J end lost 8 bases, and 12 bases lay between the germline ends. This CDR3 region has 14 residues. Germline V gene sequence: CDR1 SNHLY, CDR2 FYNNEI. The DNA of the CDR3 is TGTGCCAGCAGTGGAACGGGACAAGATTCACCCCTCCACTTT. This sequence encodes CASSGTGQDSPLHF.

The gene calls are TRBV5-1 and TRBJ1-1; D not resolved. Trimming cost V 0 bases and J 4 bases, with 10 bases left between them. Germline V gene lookup returns CDR1 SGHRS and CDR2 YFSETQ. CDR3 length equals 14 residues. CDR3 sequence (DNA): TGCGCCAGCAGCTTGGTAGCAGAAAGCACTGAAGCTTTCTTT. Residues: CASSLVAESTEAFF. The full variable domain, completed using reference TRBV5-1 and TRBJ1-1, is KAGVTQTPRYLIKTRGQQVTLSCSPISGHRSVSWYQQTPGQGLQFLFEYFSETQRNKGNFPGRFSGRQFSNSRSEMNVSTLELGDSALYLCASSLVAESTEAFFGQGTRLTVV.

The chain has TRBV7-9 and TRBJ2-7; a possible D gene is TRBD1 (6 bases). The CDR3 loop spans 15 amino acids. CDR1 and CDR2 from the germline V gene are SEHNR and FQNEAQ (reference sequence). Trimming shortened V by 4 bases and J by 3 bases, and 16 bases separated the two germline ends. The CDR3: CASSSPGTTLYEQYF. The CDR3 coding sequence is TGTGCCAGCAGCTCCCCCGGGACAACTCTCTACGAGCAGTACTTC.

The J gene is TRBJ2-3, the V gene TRBV29-1; 8 nucleotides align to TRBD1. V gave up 6 bases and J gave up 3 bases; unmatched junction bases: 5. The CDR3 covers 13 residues. Per the germline V gene, CDR1 is SQVTM and CDR2 is ANQGSEA. The CDR3 is CSVITGGTDTQYF. The CDR3 nucleotides read TGCAGCGTGATAACAGGGGGTACAGATACGCAGTATTTT.

The J gene is TRBJ2-2, the V gene TRBV25-1, with D hard to call. Germline-derived CDR1 and CDR2 are MGHDK and SYGVNS. There are 14 residues in the CDR3. V was cut by 3 bases and J by 0 bases, with 5 bases left in between. CDR3 sequence: CASSDRTNTGELFF. The CDR3 bases are TGTGCCAGCAGTGACAGAACGAACACCGGGGAGCTGTTTTTT.

V is TRBV29-1 and J is TRBJ1-1; 12 bases align to TRBD1. Trimming cost V 7 bases and J 3 bases; bases outside gene matches: 12. Germline assignment: CDR1 SQVTM and CDR2 ANQGSEA. The CDR3 loop spans 16 amino acids. The DNA for the CDR3 is TGCAGCGGAATAGGGGACAGGGGGCGATTTTACACTGAAGCTTTCTTT. Amino acids: CSGIGDRGRFYTEAFF.

In nucleotides, the CDR3 is TGTGCCACCCCACCCCCGGCCAGCCTAGGGGCTGAAGCTTTCTTT. Its translation is CATPPPASLGAEAFF. The genes are TRBV6-1 and TRBJ1-1, with D possibly being TRBD1 (5 bases). This CDR3 has 15 residues. CDR1 MNHNS and CDR2 SASEGT come from the germline V gene. The ends were cut back, 10 bases at V and 6 bases at J, with 24 bases in the middle.